Each of the 3 T cell receptor beta chains below was sequenced from the same sample in a study of cytomegalovirus exposure and HLA in healthy donors. Only in-frame clones appear in the TCRdb table, and some are missing; sequencing was by immunoSEQ multiplex PCR. The sample yields more than 140,000 clones, approximately 91% seen once. Sequenced: PBMCs. The receptors shown here come from a woman younger than 35 in good health and CMV-seropositive.

This clone was seen more than once but under ten times. The chain combines TRBV5-1 with TRBJ2-1; D uncertain. V was cut by 1 base and J by 6 bases, with 11 bases left in between. The germline V gene has CDR1 SGHRS and CDR2 YFSETQ. This CDR3 contains 14 residues. CDR3 bases: TGCGCCAGCAGCTTGATTGGGCCTACCAATGAGCAGTTCTTC. The encoded protein is CASSLIGPTNEQFF.

V and J are TRBV27 and TRBJ1-2; 7 bases fit TRBD1. J was trimmed by 7 bases and V by 2 bases; bases with no gene match: 1. Germline V lookup: CDR1 MNHEY, CDR2 SMNVEV (reference sequence). The CDR3 runs to 12 residues. The CDR3, as DNA: TGTGCCAGCAGTTTACCAGGGGGTGGCTACACCTTC. It specifies CASSLPGGGYTF.

This chain joins TRBV30 and TRBJ2-1; 11 bases agree with TRBD2. The V and J ends lost 3 bases and 4 bases, in that order; junction bases with no gene match: 11. Germline CDR1 and CDR2: GTSNPN and SVGIG (reference sequence). The CDR3 has 17 residues. The CDR3 here is CAWSASLAGGAYNEQFF. DNA of the CDR3: TGTGCCTGGAGCGCCAGCCTAGCGGGGGGAGCATACAATGAGCAGTTCTTC. The whole variable domain, filled in from reference TRBV30 and TRBJ2-1, reads SQTIHQWPATLVQPVGSPLSLECTVEGTSNPNLYWYRQAAGRGLQLLFYSVGIGQISSEVPQNLSASRPQDRQFILSSKKLLLSDSGFYLCAWSASLAGGAYNEQFFGPGTRLTVL.